These 10 T cell receptor beta chains came from one sample sequenced in a study of control samples from healthy donors and cancer patients. Clones were read by immunoSEQ multiplex PCR, and TCRdb kept only the in-frame ones, dropping some. The sample shows about 100,000 clones, roughly 79% of them seen only once. Sequencing was performed on blood. The receptors were sampled from a man between 18 and 29 years old in good health.

The rearrangement links TRBV28 to TRBJ2-5; D perhaps matches TRBD2 (5 bases). The CDR3 sequence is 14 residues long. The germline gives CDR1 MDHEN, CDR2 SYDVKM. The V end was cut by 3 bases, the J end by 1 base, with 9 bases between. In nucleotides, the CDR3 is TGTGCCAGCAGTTTGGTTGAGGGCCAAGAGACCCAGTACTTC. Protein sequence: CASSLVEGQETQYF.

The V gene is TRBV3-1 (or the pseudogene TRBV3-2), the J gene TRBJ1-1; D is perhaps TRBD1 (5 bases). Germline CDR1 and CDR2: LGHDT and YNNKEL (reference sequence). The CDR3 runs 17 residues. Trimming pared 3 bases from V and 1 base from J, leaving 18 bases between. CDR3 DNA: TGTGCCAGCAGCCACACTTCTAGGGGCAGGAGGAACACTGAAGCTTTCTTT. Translating gives CASSHTSRGRRNTEAFF.

This chain connects TRBV4-2 to TRBJ1-2; weak D call: TRBD1 (6 bases). The CDR3 totals 13 residues. Germline lookup yields CDR1 LGHNA and CDR2 YNFKEQ. The V gene lost 4 bases and the J gene lost 4 bases, with 10 bases spanning the gap. CDR3 sequence: CASSLAQGYGYTF. CDR3 coding DNA: TGTGCCAGCAGCCTCGCACAGGGCTATGGCTACACCTTC.

The chain recombines TRBV3-1 (or the pseudogene TRBV3-2) with TRBJ1-1; D is ambiguous. The V end lost 4 bases, the J end lost 4 bases, and 10 bases lay between the germline ends. The germline V gene encodes CDR1 LGHDT and CDR2 YNNKEL (reference sequence). This CDR3 is 13 amino acids long. This CDR3 reads CASSLGRGTEAFF. CDR3 bases: TGTGCCAGCAGCCTAGGACGGGGCACTGAAGCTTTCTTT.

This sequence joins TRBV30 and TRBJ2-2; D is ambiguous. Germline-derived CDR1 and CDR2 are GTSNPN and SVGIG (reference sequence). This CDR3 contains 13 residues. Trimming took 0 bases from V and 6 from J, leaving 8 bases between them. CDR3 sequence reads: CAWSVLLPGELFF. The CDR3 bases are TGTGCCTGGAGTGTCCTACTACCCGGGGAGCTGTTTTTT.

This chain joins TRBV11-2 and TRBJ1-1, with unresolved D. Germline assignment: CDR1 SGHAT and CDR2 FQNNGV. V was cut by 1 base and J by 1 base, with 7 bases left in between. The CDR3 spans 14 residues. The CDR3 region has the DNA TGTGCCAGCAGCTTAGTTCGCAGGAACACTGAAGCTTTCTTT. Translation: CASSLVRRNTEAFF.

The chain couples TRBV6-6 to TRBJ1-1, with D possibly being TRBD1 (6 bases). The CDR3 has 13 amino acids. V was cut by 9 bases and J by 1 base, with 12 bases left in between. Germline V gene data show CDR1 as MNHNY and CDR2 as SVGAGI (reference sequence). The CDR3 DNA reads as TGTGCCAGTTTCCTACAGGGGAACACTGAAGCTTTCTTT. It translates to CASFLQGNTEAFF.

Within the sample, this clone is medium-sized. The rearrangement uses TRBV20-1 and TRBJ1-6, with 7 nucleotides matching TRBD1. This CDR3 spans 14 amino acids. J lost 5 bases, V lost 3 bases, and 4 bases had no gene match. Germline V gene data show CDR1 as DFQATT and CDR2 as SNEGSKA (reference sequence). CDR3 bases: TGCAGTGCTAGTTCGGGACAGCATAATTCACCCCTCCACTTT. Translated, it gives CSASSGQHNSPLHF.

This clone turned up a few times. The chain carries TRBV6-1 and TRBJ1-2; 9 positions agree with TRBD1. CDR1 MNHNS and CDR2 SASEGT come from the germline V gene. There are 13 residues in the CDR3. V was clipped by 1 base and J by 9 bases; unmatched bases: 3. DNA of the CDR3: TGTGCCAGCAGTGAAGTGGGACAGGGTCGCTACACCTTC. Amino acid sequence: CASSEVGQGRYTF.

The V call is TRBV4-3, the J call TRBJ2-7, with 7 bases lining up with TRBD1. In germline, CDR1 is LGHNA, CDR2 YSLEER. The trim removed 0 bases at V and 5 bases at J, leaving 7 bases unmatched. The CDR3 contains 15 residues. CDR3 loop: CASSQEGKGADEQYF. The DNA for the CDR3 is TGCGCCAGCAGCCAAGAGGGGAAGGGGGCGGACGAGCAGTACTTC.